This note documents a single T cell receptor beta chain sequence. The antigen is unknown. This entry belongs to a study of long-term antiretroviral therapy in people with HIV. General study results and limits: Gathering of blood took place between the mid-2000s and the late 2010s, possibly under older ART regimens.

Trimming at V came to 1 base and at J to 1 base, leaving 4 bases not matched to a gene. Germline V lookup: CDR1 MDHEN, CDR2 SYDVKM. The CDR3 has 15 residues. Investigators performed immunoSEQ version v3.0 at survey level. TCRdb keeps only in-frame clones here, not all; method: immunoSEQ multiplex PCR. Seen here are around 15,000 clones, about 88% observed once, and the top ten hold around 4.9%. Sequencing used unsorted PBMCs, obtained 0.5 years after starting antiretroviral therapy. This TCR was recovered from a woman aged 40 to 55 with HIV. The rearrangement uses TRBV28 and TRBJ2-7; 7 bases are shared with TRBD2. This CDR3 is CASSLYVGGSYEQYF. CDR3 DNA sequence: TGTGCCAGCAGTTTATATGTGGGGGGGTCCTACGAGCAGTACTTC.